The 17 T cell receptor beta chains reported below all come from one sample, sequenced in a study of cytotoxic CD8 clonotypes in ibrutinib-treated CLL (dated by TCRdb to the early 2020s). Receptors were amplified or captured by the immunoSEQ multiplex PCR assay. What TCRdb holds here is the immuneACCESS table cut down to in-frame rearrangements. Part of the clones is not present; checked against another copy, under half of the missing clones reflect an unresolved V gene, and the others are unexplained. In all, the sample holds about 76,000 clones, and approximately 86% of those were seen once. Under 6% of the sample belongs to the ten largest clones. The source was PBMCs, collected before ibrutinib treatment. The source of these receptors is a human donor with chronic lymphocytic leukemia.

This CDR3 reads CASSLNAGGVANEKLFF. The CDR3 DNA reads as TGTGCCAGCAGTTTAAATGCAGGGGGCGTGGCTAATGAAAAACTGTTTTTT. The chain combines TRBV28 with TRBJ1-4, with 8 bases that match TRBD1. The length of the CDR3 is 17 residues. V was clipped by 2 bases and J by 3 bases; unmatched bases: 8. Per germline, CDR1 MDHEN and CDR2 SYDVKM.

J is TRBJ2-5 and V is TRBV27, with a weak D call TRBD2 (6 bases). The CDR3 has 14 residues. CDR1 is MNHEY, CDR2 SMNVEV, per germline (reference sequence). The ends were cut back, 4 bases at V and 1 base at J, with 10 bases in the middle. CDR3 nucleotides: TGTGCCAGCAGTTACCTAGCGAGCCAAGAGACCCAGTACTTC. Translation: CASSYLASQETQYF.

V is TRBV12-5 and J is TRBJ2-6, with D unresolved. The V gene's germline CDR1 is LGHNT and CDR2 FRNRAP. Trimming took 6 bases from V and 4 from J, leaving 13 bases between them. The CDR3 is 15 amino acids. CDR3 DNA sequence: TGTGCTAGTGGCCCCTTCGCATCGGGGGCCAACGTCCTGACTTTC. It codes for CASGPFASGANVLTF.

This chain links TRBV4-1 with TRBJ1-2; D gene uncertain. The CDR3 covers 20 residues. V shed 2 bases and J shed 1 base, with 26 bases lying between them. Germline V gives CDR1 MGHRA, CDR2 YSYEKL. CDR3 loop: CASSQPGLSVDSLGNYGYTF. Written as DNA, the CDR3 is TGCGCCAGCAGCCAACCGGGCCTATCGGTAGACTCCTTAGGTAACTATGGCTACACCTTC.

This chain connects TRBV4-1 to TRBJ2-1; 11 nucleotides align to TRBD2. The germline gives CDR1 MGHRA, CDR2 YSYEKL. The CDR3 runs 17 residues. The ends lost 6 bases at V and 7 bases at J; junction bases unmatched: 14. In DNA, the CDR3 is TGCGCCAGCAGACCCGGGGGTCTAGCGGGAGGTCGGAATGAGCAGTTCTTC. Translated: CASRPGGLAGGRNEQFF.

CDR3 sequence (DNA): TGCAGCGTCCGTGCGGACAGAGCCAGCTACGAGCAGTACTTC. This encodes CSVRADRASYEQYF. The chain joins TRBV29-1 to TRBJ2-7, with D perhaps matching TRBD1 (6 bases). Trimming removed 6 bases at V and 3 bases at J, with 18 bases between. This CDR3 spans 14 amino acids. Germline V gene lookup returns CDR1 SQVTM and CDR2 ANQGSEA.

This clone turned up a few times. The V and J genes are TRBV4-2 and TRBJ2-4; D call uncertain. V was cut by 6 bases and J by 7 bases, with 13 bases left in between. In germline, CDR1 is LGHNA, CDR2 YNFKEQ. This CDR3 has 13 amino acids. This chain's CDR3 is CASRGPGSNIQYF. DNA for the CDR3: TGTGCCAGCAGAGGTCCGGGTTCGAACATTCAGTACTTC.

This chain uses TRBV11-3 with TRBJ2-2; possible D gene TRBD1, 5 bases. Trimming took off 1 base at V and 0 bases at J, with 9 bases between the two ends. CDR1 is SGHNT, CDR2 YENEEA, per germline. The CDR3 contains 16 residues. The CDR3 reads CASSLVGLANTGELFF. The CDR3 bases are TGTGCCAGCAGCTTAGTGGGGCTCGCGAACACCGGGGAGCTGTTTTTT.

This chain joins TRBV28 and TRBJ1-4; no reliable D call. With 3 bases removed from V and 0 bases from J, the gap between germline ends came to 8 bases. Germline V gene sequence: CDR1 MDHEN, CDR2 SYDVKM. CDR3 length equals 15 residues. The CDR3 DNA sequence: TGTGCCAGCAGTTTGGGATTTGCAACTAATGAAAAACTGTTTTTT. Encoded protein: CASSLGFATNEKLFF.

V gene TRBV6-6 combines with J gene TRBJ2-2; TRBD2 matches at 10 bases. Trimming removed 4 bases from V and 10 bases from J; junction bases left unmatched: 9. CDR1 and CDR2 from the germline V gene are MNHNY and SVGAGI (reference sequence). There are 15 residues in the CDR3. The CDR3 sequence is CASSFQRGGDEELFF. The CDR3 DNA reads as TGTGCCAGCAGTTTTCAGCGGGGGGGTGATGAGGAGCTGTTTTTT.

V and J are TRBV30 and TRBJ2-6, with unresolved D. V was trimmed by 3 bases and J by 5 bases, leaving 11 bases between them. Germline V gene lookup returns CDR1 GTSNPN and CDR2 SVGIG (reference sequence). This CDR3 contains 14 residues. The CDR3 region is CAWRMANRANVLTF. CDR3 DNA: TGTGCCTGGAGAATGGCAAACCGGGCCAACGTCCTGACTTTC.

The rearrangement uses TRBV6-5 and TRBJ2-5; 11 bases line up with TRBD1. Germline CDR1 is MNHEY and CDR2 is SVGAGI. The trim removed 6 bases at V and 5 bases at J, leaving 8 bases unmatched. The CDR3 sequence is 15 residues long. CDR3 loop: CASRTRTGGGETQYF. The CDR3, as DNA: TGTGCCAGCAGAACTCGGACAGGGGGCGGGGAGACCCAGTACTTC.

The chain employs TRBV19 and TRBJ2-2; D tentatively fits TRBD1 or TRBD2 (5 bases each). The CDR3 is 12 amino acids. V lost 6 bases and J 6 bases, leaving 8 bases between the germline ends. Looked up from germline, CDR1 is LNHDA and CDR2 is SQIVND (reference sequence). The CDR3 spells CASRGRAGELFF. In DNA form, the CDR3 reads TGTGCCAGTAGGGGACGAGCCGGGGAGCTGTTTTTT.

CDR3 nucleotide sequence: TGTGCCTGGAGCGACCGCGGGGAGCTGTTTTTT. It translates to CAWSDRGELFF. The chain joins TRBV30 to TRBJ2-2, with D uncertain. CDR1 is GTSNPN and CDR2 is SVGIG in the germline V gene (reference sequence). The CDR3 length is 11 residues. V lost 3 bases, J lost 7 bases, and 6 bases lay in between.

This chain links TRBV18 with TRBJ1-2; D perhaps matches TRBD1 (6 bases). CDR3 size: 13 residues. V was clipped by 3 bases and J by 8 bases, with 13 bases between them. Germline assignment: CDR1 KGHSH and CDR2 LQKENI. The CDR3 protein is CASSPGHISGYTF. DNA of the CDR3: TGTGCCAGCTCACCGGGACATATTTCGGGCTACACCTTC.

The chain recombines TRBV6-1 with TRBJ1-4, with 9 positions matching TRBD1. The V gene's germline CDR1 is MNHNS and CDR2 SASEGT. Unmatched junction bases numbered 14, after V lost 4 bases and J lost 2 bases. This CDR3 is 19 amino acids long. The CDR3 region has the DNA TGTGCCAGCAGTGCTACTCCGGGACAGGGCGTTTTGACTAATGAAAAACTGTTTTTT. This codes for CASSATPGQGVLTNEKLFF.

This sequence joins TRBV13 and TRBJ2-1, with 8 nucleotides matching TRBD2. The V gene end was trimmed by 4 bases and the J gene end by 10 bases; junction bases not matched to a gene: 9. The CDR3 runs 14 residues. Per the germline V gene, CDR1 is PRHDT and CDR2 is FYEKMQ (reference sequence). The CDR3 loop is CASSSLAGLGEQFF. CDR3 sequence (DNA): TGTGCCAGCAGCTCATTAGCGGGATTGGGGGAGCAGTTCTTC.